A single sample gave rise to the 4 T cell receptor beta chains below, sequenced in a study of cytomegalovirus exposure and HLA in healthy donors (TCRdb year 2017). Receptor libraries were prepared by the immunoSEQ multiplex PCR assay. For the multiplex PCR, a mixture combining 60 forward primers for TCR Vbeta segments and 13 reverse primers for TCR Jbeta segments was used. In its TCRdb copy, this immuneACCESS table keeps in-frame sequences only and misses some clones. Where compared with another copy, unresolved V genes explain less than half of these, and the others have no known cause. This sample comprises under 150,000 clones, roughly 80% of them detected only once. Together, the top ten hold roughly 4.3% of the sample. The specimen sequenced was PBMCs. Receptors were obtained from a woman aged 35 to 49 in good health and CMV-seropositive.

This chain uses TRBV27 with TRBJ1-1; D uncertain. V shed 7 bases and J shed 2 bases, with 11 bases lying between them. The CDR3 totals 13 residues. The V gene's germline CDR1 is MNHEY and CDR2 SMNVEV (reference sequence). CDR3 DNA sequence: TGTGCCAGCAAGGGAGTTGTTAACACTGAAGCTTTCTTT. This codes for CASKGVVNTEAFF.

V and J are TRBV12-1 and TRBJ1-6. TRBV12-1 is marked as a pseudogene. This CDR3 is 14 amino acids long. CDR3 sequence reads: CANLPLEGDSPLHF. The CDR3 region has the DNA TGTGCCAACCTCCCCCTGGAGGGCGATTCACCCCTCCACTTT.

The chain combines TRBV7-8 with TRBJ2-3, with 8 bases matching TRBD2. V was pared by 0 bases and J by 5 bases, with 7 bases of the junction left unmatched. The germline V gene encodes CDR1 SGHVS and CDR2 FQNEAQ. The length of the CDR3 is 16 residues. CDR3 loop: CASSLALAGRGDTQYF. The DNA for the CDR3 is TGTGCCAGCAGCTTAGCGTTAGCGGGAAGAGGAGATACGCAGTATTTT. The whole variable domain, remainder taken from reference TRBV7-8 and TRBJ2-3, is GAGVSQSPRYKVAKRGQDVALRCDPISGHVSLFWYQQALGQGPEFLTYFQNEAQLDKSGLPSDRFFAERPEGSVSTLKIQRTQQEDSAVYLCASSLALAGRGDTQYFGPGTRLTVL.

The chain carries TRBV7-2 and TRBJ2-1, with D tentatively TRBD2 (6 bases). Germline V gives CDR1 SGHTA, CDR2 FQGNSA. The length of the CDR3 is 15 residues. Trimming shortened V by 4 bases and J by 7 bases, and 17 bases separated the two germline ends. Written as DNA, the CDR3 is TGTGCCAGCAGCTCGGGGCGGTTAGGAGGGAATGAGCAGTTCTTC. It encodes CASSSGRLGGNEQFF.